The 8 T cell receptor beta chains listed next were all sequenced from one sample in a study of early T cells in non-severe SARS-CoV-2 infection. Using its own MiXCR run on the 5' RACE reads, TCRdb lists one record per CDR3 protein. The data hold some 87,000 distinct CDR3 sequences, with roughly an eighth observed a single time. The sequencing input was whole blood. The receptor set was obtained from an adult who was a healthcare worker with PCR-confirmed SARS-CoV-2 infection or an uninfected control (not recorded which).

V and J are TRBV6-5 and TRBJ1-4; 7 bases agree with TRBD1. This CDR3 has 14 residues. The junction had 8 bases not matched to a gene; V was cut back by 5 bases and J by 8 bases. Germline V lookup: CDR1 MNHEY, CDR2 SVGAGI. The CDR3 sequence: CASSDRTGREKLFF. Written as DNA, the CDR3 is TGTGCCAGCAGTGACCGGACAGGACGAGAAAAACTGTTTTTT.

In this sample, this clonotype turned up many times. The chain recombines TRBV20-1 with TRBJ2-3, with D tentatively TRBD2 (6 bases). This CDR3 has 14 residues. Germline V gene sequence: CDR1 DFQATT, CDR2 SNEGSKA (reference sequence). V was pared by 3 bases and J by 0 bases, with 10 bases between. This CDR3 reads CSARGLPSTDTQYF. The CDR3, as DNA: TGCAGTGCTAGGGGACTCCCGAGCACAGATACGCAGTATTTT.

The chain joins TRBV29-1 to TRBJ2-3; D possibly corresponds to TRBD1 (5 bases). Germline V gene sequence: CDR1 SQVTM, CDR2 ANQGSEA. The CDR3 sequence is 14 residues long. With 7 bases removed from V and 0 bases from J, the gap between germline ends came to 14 bases. CDR3 sequence (DNA): TGCAGCGGGGGCGAGAGGATTAGCACAGATACGCAGTATTTT. It codes for CSGGERISTDTQYF.

This clonotype turned up a few times. The V gene is TRBV12-3 or TRBV12-4, the J gene TRBJ1-2, with D uncertain. The CDR3 consists of 16 residues. Trimming pared 6 bases from V and 0 bases from J, leaving 17 bases between. The CDR3 DNA is TGTGCCAGCAGCCATACACGAATTTCCTCTAACTATGGCTACACCTTC. Amino acid sequence: CASSHTRISSNYGYTF.

The V gene is TRBV7-9, the J gene TRBJ1-6; tentatively, D is TRBD1 (5 bases). V lost 4 bases and J lost 7, with 14 bases in between. The CDR3 totals 15 residues. Germline loops: CDR1 SEHNR, CDR2 FQNEAQ (reference sequence). Here the CDR3 DNA reads TGTGCCAGCAGCTCCAGGGCTATCGGAAATTCACCCCTCCACTTT. Residues: CASSSRAIGNSPLHF.

This chain connects TRBV12-3 or TRBV12-4 to TRBJ2-5; D could derive from TRBD1 or TRBD2 (5 bases each). The ends were cut back, 5 bases at V and 4 bases at J, with 23 bases in the middle. This CDR3 comprises 17 residues. CDR3 DNA: TGTGCCAGCAGTCCCGACAGAGGACTCAACCAAGGAGAGACCCAGTACTTC. Translated: CASSPDRGLNQGETQYF.

This clonotype was counted ten times or more. The chain is built from TRBV12-3 or TRBV12-4 and TRBJ2-2, with 10 bases that match TRBD2. This CDR3 spans 15 amino acids. V gave up 6 bases and J gave up 6 bases; unmatched junction bases: 7. CDR3 in amino acids: CASSTRTSGSGELFF. In DNA form, the CDR3 reads TGTGCCAGCAGCACCAGGACTAGCGGTTCCGGGGAGCTGTTTTTT.

This chain uses TRBV7-9 with TRBJ1-5, with 8 positions matching TRBD1. CDR3 length: 13 residues. Trimming cost V 5 bases and J 7 bases; bases outside gene matches: 4. Germline V lookup: CDR1 SEHNR, CDR2 FQNEAQ (reference sequence). CDR3 residues: CASSPGGFQPQHF. The CDR3 nucleotides read TGTGCCAGCAGCCCAGGGGGCTTCCAGCCCCAGCATTTT.